This T cell receptor (beta chain) emerged from a study of identical twins. Study-wide results and caveats: Within twin pairs, the out-of-frame alpha sequences they shared showed excess low generation probability.

TCRdb passed the 5' RACE reads through MiXCR, listing each CDR3 protein once. The sample includes some 330,000 distinct CDR3 sequences, 8.5% to 10% of them seen just once. In its sample, this clonotype was seen many times. The antigen is undetermined. The CDR3 length is 14 residues. Germline V gene data show CDR1 as LNHDA and CDR2 as SQIVND (reference sequence). V shed 4 bases and J shed 4 bases, with 11 bases lying between them. Specimen: naive T cells sorted from blood. The receptor's source is a woman between 45 and 60 years old in good health. V and J are TRBV19 and TRBJ1-5; D gene ambiguous. The CDR3 loop reads CASSRISKNQPQHF. The CDR3 DNA follows: TGTGCCAGTAGTAGGATTAGCAAGAATCAGCCCCAGCATTTT.